The entry that follows covers one TCR beta chain sequence. This record belongs to a study of radiotherapy plus CTLA-4 blockade in lung cancer. The CDR3 length is 18 residues. With V trimmed by 4 bases and J by 1 base, 11 bases remained unmatched. In germline, CDR1 is MNHNS, CDR2 SASEGT. Some clones are missing from TCRdb's copy, which holds only in-frame ones; the method was immunoSEQ multiplex PCR. The sample has about 73,000 clones, over 75% seen once. The starting material was peripheral blood, obtained from a patient treated with radiotherapy plus ipilimumab. This sequence joins TRBV6-1 and TRBJ1-5, with 9 nucleotides matching TRBD1. This TCR came from a human donor with non-small cell lung cancer that progressed on radiotherapy plus ipilimumab. The CDR3 sequence is CASSGGQGRMGSNQPQHF. The CDR3 DNA reads as TGTGCCAGCAGTGGGGGACAGGGCCGGATGGGCAGCAATCAGCCCCAGCATTTT.